The present T cell receptor (beta chain) was sequenced within a study of cytomegalovirus exposure and HLA in healthy donors. The overall study: Around 190 million T cells yielded roughly 100 million unique TCR beta sequences, as an earlier analysis found.

Study results and caveats: Another analysis was done later, and it associated fewer than 20,000 TCR beta sequences with HLA alleles at 0.05 false discovery rate. A later analysis linked a missense variant in DCLRE1C to the trimming of TCR beta V and J genes.

Germline CDR1 reads SGHTA; CDR2 reads FQGTGA. The CDR3 is made up of 14 amino acids. The study ran its PCR with 60 Vbeta and 13 Jbeta primers. Assay used: immunoSEQ multiplex PCR; TCRdb lists only in-frame clones, some missing. In the table there are 90,000 to 150,000 clones, over 75% of which are singletons. A remark on this clone: Its antigen is not known.

The V gene is TRBV7-3, the J gene TRBJ2-5, with TRBD2 matching over 7 bases. The DNA end favors TRBJ2-7, so the J call may be wrong. The TCR originated in a man aged 40-50 years in good health and CMV-seropositive. The sequencing sample was made of PBMCs. The DNA of the CDR3 is TGTGCCAGCAGCAGCGGGGTTAAGACGGGCGAGCAGTACTTC. It specifies CASSSGVKTGEQYF.